These T cell receptor beta chains were read from a single sample in a study of T cell responses to AZD1222 COVID-19 vaccine. Libraries were prepared by immunoSEQ multiplex PCR; TCRdb keeps only in-frame clonotypes and omits some of them. The sample lists about 150,000 clones, about 91% occurring once. The sample was peripheral blood, taken 28 days after the second AZD1222 dose. The receptors were gathered from an adult who received the AZD1222 COVID-19 vaccine. CDR3s include the opening cysteine and the closing phenylalanine or tryptophan. The D gene is left open where the match is weak. The size entry is marked missing in some rows and otherwise reads once, few, many or a size class.

d_gene	v_gene	j_gene	abundance	CDR3aa	CDR3nt
TRBD2	TRBV7-6	TRBJ2-1	once	CASIRLPGLAGDSVYNEQFF	TGTGCCAGCATCCGCCTACCGGGACTAGCGGGAGATAGCGTCTACAATGAGCAGTTCTTC
TRBD1	TRBV5-1	TRBJ2-7	NA	CASSPRTGSPYEQYF	TGCGCCAGCAGCCCCCGGACAGGGTCCCCCTACGAGCAGTACTTC
TRBD2	TRBV4-2	TRBJ2-1	NA	CASSQDGRAVNEQFF	TGTGCCAGCAGCCAAGACGGGAGGGCCGTTAATGAGCAGTTCTTC
NA	TRBV5-1	TRBJ2-1	NA	CASSLPLLSSYNEQFF	TGCGCCAGCAGCTTGCCGCTCTTGAGCTCCTACAATGAGCAGTTCTTC
NA	TRBV19	TRBJ1-5	NA	CASSRGVNQPQHF	TGTGCCAGTAGTAGGGGGGTCAATCAGCCCCAGCATTTT
TRBD1	TRBV23-1	TRBJ1-5	NA	CASSRRTGVSSWPQHF	TGCGCCAGCAGTCGGCGAACAGGGGTATCTTCTTGGCCCCAGCATTTT
TRBD2	TRBV11-3	TRBJ2-2	NA	CASSTQIAGATRDTGELFF	TGTGCCAGCAGCACCCAAATAGCGGGGGCCACACGGGACACCGGGGAGCTGTTTTTT
TRBD1	TRBV2	TRBJ2-7	few	CASLPGTGSYEQYF	TGTGCCAGCCTTCCCGGGACAGGGTCCTACGAGCAGTACTTC
NA	TRBV28	TRBJ1-2	many	CASSSSPLNYGYTF	TGTGCCAGCAGTTCCTCGCCTCTTAACTATGGCTACACCTTC
NA	TRBV4-2	TRBJ2-3	NA	CASSQGWETSTDTQYF	TGTGCCAGCAGCCAAGGGTGGGAGACGAGTACAGATACGCAGTATTTT
NA	TRBV2	TRBJ1-6	NA	CASRHGGGVNSPLHF	TGTGCCAGCAGGCACGGGGGGGGAGTAAATTCACCCCTCCACTTT